Below, 2 T cell receptor beta chains from the same sample are listed, as sequenced in a study of vaccination effects on CD4 cells after COVID-19 (dated by TCRdb to the early 2020s). Their antigens remain unidentified. In the ViraFEST assay, PBMC were stimulated with viral peptide pools, and TCR sequencing was then used to find antigen-specific CD4+ T cell clonotypes based on their expansion. After around 10 days of culture, CD4+ T cells were isolated with the EasySep CD4+ T cell isolation kit. Negative nucleocapsid antibody results before and after vaccination confirmed that the healthy vaccine recipients had no prior SARS-CoV-2 infection. The library was obtained by the immunoSEQ multiplex PCR assay. TCRdb re-hosts the immuneACCESS table, in-frame sequences only. Its copies lack some clones; in the studies checked, an unresolved V gene accounts for under half of them, and the cause for the rest is not known. The sample yields tens of thousands of clones; 65% to 75% were counted once. Clones ranked in the top ten supply around 2.9% of the sample.

The input for sequencing was CD4+ T cells from PBMCs cultured with HCoV-NL63 spike peptides, taken before COVID-19 vaccination. The sample's cell subset or site label is to be understood as: HCoV-NL63 spike overlapping peptide pool stimulation. These receptor sequences come from a human donor who received a COVID-19 vaccine.

This rearrangement joins TRBV10-3 to TRBJ1-6; no clear D gene. The germline gives CDR1 ENHRY, CDR2 SYGVKD. CDR3 length equals 14 residues. The V end was cut by 0 bases, the J end by 6 bases, with 6 bases between. The CDR3 bases are TGTGCCATCAGTGAGTCGAATGGTAATTCACCCCTCCACTTT. It codes for CAISESNGNSPLHF.

This chain links TRBV14 with TRBJ1-3; 7 bases are a match to TRBD1. Germline V CDR1 and CDR2: SGHDN, FVKESK. The CDR3 extends over 18 amino acids. V lost 4 bases, J lost 0 bases, and 12 bases stayed unmatched. The CDR3 reads CASSLVGQPTISGNTIYF. The CDR3 bases are TGTGCCAGCAGCCTCGTGGGACAGCCAACCATCTCTGGAAACACCATATATTTT.